A single T cell receptor beta chain is shown here with its context. The data were obtained in a study of T-cell memory formation after mild COVID-19. The J segment lost 1 base and the V segment lost 5 bases, leaving 4 bases of the junction unmatched. CDR1 is SGHVS, CDR2 FQNEAQ, per germline. The CDR3 totals 15 residues. TCRdb independently ran MiXCR on the 5' RACE reads; one entry per CDR3 protein. The sample includes about 110,000 distinct CDR3 sequences, roughly 20% of them seen just once. The J gene is TRBJ2-2, the V gene TRBV7-8; the match to TRBD1 covers 7 bases. This clonotype was obtained from a man younger than 30 who had mild COVID-19 (a few samples of this study predate the infection). Cell type and time point are not known. The sample taken for sequencing was PBMCs or a T cell subset sorted from them (not recorded which). In nucleotides, the CDR3 is TGTGCCAGCAGCCAGCAGGGGGAGAACACCGGGGAGCTGTTTTTT. It encodes CASSQQGENTGELFF.